Listed here is a single T cell receptor (beta chain). These data are taken from a study of Graves' ophthalmopathy and Graves' hyperthyroidism. Study details: Peripheral blood was obtained at first diagnosis, ahead of any treatment.

The CDR3 has 19 residues. The ends lost 2 bases at V and 6 bases at J; junction bases unmatched: 15. CDR1 is MRHNA and CDR2 is SNTAGT in the germline V gene. Hyperthyroidism was considered stable when no ophthalmopathy appeared within 18 months of follow-up. Exclusion criteria comprised other autoimmune diseases, uncontrolled infections, pregnancy or lactation in patients. The diagnosis was founded upon clinical symptoms, serum thyroxine, TRAb, thyroid ultrasound and orbital computed tomography. RNA transcripts served as template for amplifying TCR beta CDR3 sequences. The first round was an RT-PCR with HTBI primers, and the second round was a multiplex PCR. TCRdb re-analysed the multiplex PCR reads in MiXCR, keeping a single row per CDR3 protein. Among 350,000 to 400,000 distinct CDR3 sequences listed, 15% were seen once.

Sequencing was carried out using peripheral blood. The receptor was isolated from a young woman with stable Graves' hyperthyroidism. The rearrangement uses TRBV6-4 and TRBJ2-1; 11 nucleotides line up with TRBD2. DNA for the CDR3: TGTGCCAGCAGTGACCCCCGGGACAGGGTAGCGGGGGGGCCCAATGAGCAGTTCTTC. It encodes CASSDPRDRVAGGPNEQFF.